The clone carrying this T cell receptor (beta chain) turned up a few times. These data are taken from a study of beta chain features in type 1 diabetes. As every portion of the isolated RNA was reverse transcribed, the sequencing read expressed TCRB transcripts. The data were produced by immunoSEQ multiplex PCR, yet TCRdb's version contains in-frame clones alone and is incomplete. The sample contains 900,000 or so clones, roughly 16% of which appear only once. This clonotype originated in a woman under 30 in good health. Sequencing used naive CD4+ T cells from blood.

This chain's CDR3 is CATQGNQPQHF. The CDR3 DNA follows: TGTGCCACCCAGGGGAATCAGCCCCAGCATTTT. The chain is built from TRBV28 and TRBJ1-5, with D possibly TRBD1 on 6 matching bases. Germline values: CDR1 MDHEN, CDR2 SYDVKM. This CDR3 is 11 amino acids long. The V end was cut by 10 bases, the J end by 4 bases, with 8 bases between. The complete variable domain, with remaining parts taken from reference TRBV28 and TRBJ1-5, reads DVKVTQSSRYLVKRTGEKVFLECVQDMDHENMFWYRQDPGLGLRLIYFSYDVKMKEKGDIPEGYSVSREKKERFSLILESASTNQTSMYLCATQGNQPQHFGDGTRLSIL.